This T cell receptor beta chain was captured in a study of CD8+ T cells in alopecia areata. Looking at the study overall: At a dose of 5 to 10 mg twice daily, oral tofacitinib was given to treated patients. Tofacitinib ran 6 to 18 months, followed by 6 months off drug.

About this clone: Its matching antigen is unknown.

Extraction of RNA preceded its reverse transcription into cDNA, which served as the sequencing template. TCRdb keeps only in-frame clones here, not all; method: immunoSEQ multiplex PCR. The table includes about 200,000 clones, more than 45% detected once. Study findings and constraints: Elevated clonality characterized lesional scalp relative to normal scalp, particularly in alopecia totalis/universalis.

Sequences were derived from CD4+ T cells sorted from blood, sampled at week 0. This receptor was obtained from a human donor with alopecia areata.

The CDR3 DNA reads as TGCAGTGCTTATTCTAGCGGCGAGCAGTTCTTC. This sequence encodes CSAYSSGEQFF. The genes are TRBV20-1 and TRBJ2-1, with 7 bases lining up with TRBD2. Germline V gives CDR1 DFQATT, CDR2 SNEGSKA (reference sequence). Unmatched junction bases numbered 5, after V lost 5 bases and J lost 10 bases. The CDR3 runs 11 residues.